Listed here is a single T cell receptor beta chain. The antigen remains undetermined. The CDR3 runs 15 residues. V was cut by 0 bases and J by 0 bases, with 8 bases left in between. Germline CDR1 is SGDLS and CDR2 is YYNGEE. The data were taken from a study of blood T cells in healthy people across ages. Using a J-beta primer mix together with a sample-barcoded 5' primer, a second PCR was run for about 6 to 12 cycles. Tags on each cDNA molecule came from a template-switch adaptor with 12 random nucleotides. CDR3-containing paired-end reads numbering at least 3 million came from each sample. TCRdb reprocessed the 5' RACE reads via MiXCR and lists one record per CDR3 protein. The sample contains roughly 1.5 million distinct CDR3 sequences, roughly two fifths of which appear only once. Study findings and constraints: Possibly, changes in expanded clonotypes were confounded because donor CMV status was unknown.

The chain uses TRBV9 and TRBJ2-3; unclear D gene. The source material was blood. The receptor's source is a woman younger than 30 in good health. CDR3 region: CASSVDITSTDTQYF. In DNA form, the CDR3 reads TGTGCCAGCAGCGTAGACATAACTAGCACAGATACGCAGTATTTT.